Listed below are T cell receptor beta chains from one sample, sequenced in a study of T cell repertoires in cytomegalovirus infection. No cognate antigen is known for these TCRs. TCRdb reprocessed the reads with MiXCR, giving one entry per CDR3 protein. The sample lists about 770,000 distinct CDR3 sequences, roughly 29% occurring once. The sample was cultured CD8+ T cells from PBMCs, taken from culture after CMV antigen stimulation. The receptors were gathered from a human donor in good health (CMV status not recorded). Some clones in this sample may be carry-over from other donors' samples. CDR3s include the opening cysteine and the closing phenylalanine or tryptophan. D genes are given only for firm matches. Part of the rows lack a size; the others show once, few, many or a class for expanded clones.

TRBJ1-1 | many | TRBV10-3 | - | TGTGCCATCAGTGACAGGGGCAACACTGAAGCTTTCTTT | CAISDRGNTEAFF
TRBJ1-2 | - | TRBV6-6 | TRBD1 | TGTGCCAGCAGTTACTCATGGGACAGGGGGGTAGACTATGGCTACACCTTC | CASSYSWDRGVDYGYTF
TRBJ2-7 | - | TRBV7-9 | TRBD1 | TGTGCCAGCAGCTTAGGACAGGGGCCTAACGAGCAGTACTTC | CASSLGQGPNEQYF
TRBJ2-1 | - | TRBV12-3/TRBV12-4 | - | TGTGCCAGCAGCCCAGGGGGGACTCACGACAATGAGCAGTTCTTC | CASSPGGTHDNEQFF
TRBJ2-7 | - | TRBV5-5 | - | TGTGCCAGCAGCTTGAATTGGGAAGGGGACGAGCAGTACTTC | CASSLNWEGDEQYF
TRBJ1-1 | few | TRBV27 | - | TGTGCCAGCAGAAGGGGACACCCGAACACTGAAGCTTTCTTT | CASRRGHPNTEAFF
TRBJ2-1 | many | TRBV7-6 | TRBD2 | TGTGCCAGCAGCTTAGACTCTAGCGGGCCCTCGGGGGAGCAGTTCTTC | CASSLDSSGPSGEQFF
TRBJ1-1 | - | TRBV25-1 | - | TGTGCCAGCACCCCGGCTGTGAACACTGAAGCTTTCTTT | CASTPAVNTEAFF
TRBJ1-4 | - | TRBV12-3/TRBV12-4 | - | TGTGCCAGCAGTTTCGGGGAAAACTCTAATGAAAAACTGTTTTTT | CASSFGENSNEKLFF
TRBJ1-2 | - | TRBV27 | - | TGTGCCAGCAGTACTGTACAGGGTCAGGACTATGGCTACACCTTC | CASSTVQGQDYGYTF
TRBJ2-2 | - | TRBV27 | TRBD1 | TGTGCCAGCAGTTTATTGGTGACAGGGGATACCGGGGAGCTGTTTTTT | CASSLLVTGDTGELFF
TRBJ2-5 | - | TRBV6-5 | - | TGTGCCAGCAGTCCGGATGTGGGGCAACAAGAGACCCAGTACTTC | CASSPDVGQQETQYF
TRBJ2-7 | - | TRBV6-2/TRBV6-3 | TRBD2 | TGTGCCAGCAGTTACGGACTAGCGGTCTCCTACGAGCAGTACTTC | CASSYGLAVSYEQYF
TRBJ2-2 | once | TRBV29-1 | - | TGCAGCGTTGAAGATCCCGGGGGCCGGACCGGGGAGCTGTTTTTT | CSVEDPGGRTGELFF
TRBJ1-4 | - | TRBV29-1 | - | TGCAGCGTCAAAGGGGGTGCAACTAATGAAAAACTGTTTTTT | CSVKGGATNEKLFF
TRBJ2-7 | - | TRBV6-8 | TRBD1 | TGTGCCAGCAGTTACTCGACAGGGACCCTCCTTACCCTTTACGAGCAGTACTTC | CASSYSTGTLLTLYEQYF